The rows below give T cell receptor beta chains drawn from one sample of a study of T-cell memory formation after mild COVID-19. TCRdb re-called the 5' RACE reads through MiXCR, storing one row per CDR3 protein. The table includes around 310,000 distinct CDR3 sequences, about 13% detected once. Sequenced material: PBMCs or a T cell subset sorted from them (not recorded which). The receptors come from a man between 18 and 35 years old who had mild COVID-19 (a few samples of this study predate the infection). Cell type and time point are not known. CDR3s include the opening cysteine and the closing phenylalanine or tryptophan. The D gene is left open where the match is weak. Rows may omit the clone size; those that give it use once, few, many or a size class.

D gene: TRBD2; J gene: TRBJ2-5; clone size: few; V gene: TRBV7-2; CDR3 protein: CASQEALAETQYF; CDR3 DNA: TGTGCCAGCCAAGAGGCACTAGCGGAGACCCAGTACTTC
D gene: NA; J gene: TRBJ2-2; clone size: NA; V gene: TRBV24-1; CDR3 protein: CATSDSRQADTGELFF; CDR3 DNA: TGTGCCACCAGTGATTCGAGGCAGGCGGACACCGGGGAGCTGTTTTTT
D gene: NA; J gene: TRBJ2-7; clone size: NA; V gene: TRBV29-1; CDR3 protein: CSVWREDEQYF; CDR3 DNA: TGCAGCGTTTGGAGGGAGGACGAGCAGTACTTC
D gene: NA; J gene: TRBJ2-1; clone size: NA; V gene: TRBV20-1; CDR3 protein: CSASGGRNEQFF; CDR3 DNA: TGCAGTGCTAGCGGGGGTCGCAATGAGCAGTTCTTC
D gene: NA; J gene: TRBJ1-1; clone size: few; V gene: TRBV9; CDR3 protein: CASSVEEGRVAFF; CDR3 DNA: TGTGCCAGCAGCGTAGAGGAAGGCAGGGTAGCTTTCTTT
D gene: NA; J gene: TRBJ1-2; clone size: few; V gene: TRBV27; CDR3 protein: CASSPRRASLYGYTF; CDR3 DNA: TGTGCCAGCAGTCCGAGACGGGCCTCCCTTTATGGCTACACCTTC
D gene: NA; J gene: TRBJ2-3; clone size: NA; V gene: TRBV20-1; CDR3 protein: CSAREDTDTQYF; CDR3 DNA: TGCAGTGCTAGAGAAGACACAGATACGCAGTATTTT
D gene: NA; J gene: TRBJ1-2; clone size: few; V gene: TRBV7-9; CDR3 protein: CASSLTVSIYGYTF; CDR3 DNA: TGTGCCAGCAGCTTAACGGTCTCTATCTATGGCTACACCTTC
D gene: NA; J gene: TRBJ2-2; clone size: NA; V gene: TRBV11-3; CDR3 protein: CASSADRYTGELFF; CDR3 DNA: TGTGCCAGCAGTGCAGACAGATACACCGGGGAGCTGTTTTTT
D gene: NA; J gene: TRBJ2-7; clone size: NA; V gene: TRBV16; CDR3 protein: CASSHFVEQYF; CDR3 DNA: TGTGCCAGCAGCCACTTCGTGGAGCAGTACTTC
D gene: TRBD2; J gene: TRBJ2-4; clone size: NA; V gene: TRBV5-5; CDR3 protein: CASRTRAGENIQYF; CDR3 DNA: TGTGCCAGTCGTACTAGAGCGGGGGAAAACATTCAGTACTTC
D gene: NA; J gene: TRBJ1-4; clone size: few; V gene: TRBV6-2/TRBV6-3; CDR3 protein: CASSYSIRTPDSEKLFF; CDR3 DNA: TGTGCCAGCAGTTACTCGATCCGGACCCCGGACAGTGAAAAACTGTTTTTT
D gene: NA; J gene: TRBJ2-1; clone size: NA; V gene: TRBV2; CDR3 protein: CASLPEGHRYEQFF; CDR3 DNA: TGTGCCAGCCTTCCTGAGGGACACCGATATGAGCAGTTCTTC
D gene: NA; J gene: TRBJ2-1; clone size: few; V gene: TRBV4-2; CDR3 protein: CASSNPVGSEQFF; CDR3 DNA: TGTGCCAGCAGCAACCCCGTAGGCAGTGAGCAGTTCTTC
D gene: NA; J gene: TRBJ1-5; clone size: few; V gene: TRBV12-3/TRBV12-4; CDR3 protein: CASSNRVPRPQHF; CDR3 DNA: TGTGCCAGCAGTAACAGGGTTCCCCGGCCCCAGCATTTT
D gene: TRBD1; J gene: TRBJ2-3; clone size: NA; V gene: TRBV12-3/TRBV12-4; CDR3 protein: CASSSQTGGRSDTQYF; CDR3 DNA: TGTGCCAGCAGTTCTCAGACAGGGGGGAGGTCAGATACGCAGTATTTT
D gene: NA; J gene: TRBJ1-2; clone size: NA; V gene: TRBV7-9; CDR3 protein: CASSFQRGYTF; CDR3 DNA: TGTGCCAGCAGCTTTCAGAGGGGCTACACCTTC
D gene: NA; J gene: TRBJ2-2; clone size: NA; V gene: TRBV3-1; CDR3 protein: CASSQNQGFKMNTGELFF; CDR3 DNA: TGTGCCAGCAGCCAAAATCAAGGGTTCAAAATGAACACCGGGGAGCTGTTTTTT
D gene: TRBD2; J gene: TRBJ2-3; clone size: NA; V gene: TRBV5-1; CDR3 protein: CASSPTSGGLRPSTDTQYF; CDR3 DNA: TGCGCCAGCAGCCCCACTAGCGGGGGTCTCCGCCCTAGCACAGATACGCAGTATTTT
D gene: NA; J gene: TRBJ1-1; clone size: NA; V gene: TRBV7-3; CDR3 protein: CASSLKGTGHTEAFF; CDR3 DNA: TGTGCCAGCAGCTTAAAAGGGACGGGACACACTGAAGCTTTCTTT
D gene: TRBD2; J gene: TRBJ2-3; clone size: many; V gene: TRBV27; CDR3 protein: CASSNGGETDTQYF; CDR3 DNA: TGTGCCAGCAGTAACGGGGGGGAGACAGATACGCAGTATTTT
D gene: NA; J gene: TRBJ1-1; clone size: few; V gene: TRBV29-1; CDR3 protein: CSVDLVPLNTEAFF; CDR3 DNA: TGCAGCGTTGATCTGGTCCCATTGAACACTGAAGCTTTCTTT
D gene: NA; J gene: TRBJ2-3; clone size: NA; V gene: TRBV9; CDR3 protein: CASSDEWRGTDTQYF; CDR3 DNA: TGTGCCAGCAGCGACGAATGGAGGGGCACAGATACGCAGTATTTT
D gene: NA; J gene: TRBJ1-2; clone size: many; V gene: TRBV3-1; CDR3 protein: CASSQRGGYTF; CDR3 DNA: TGTGCCAGCAGCCAAAGGGGTGGCTACACCTTC
D gene: NA; J gene: TRBJ1-1; clone size: NA; V gene: TRBV7-3; CDR3 protein: CASSLNQGYKAFF; CDR3 DNA: TGTGCCAGCAGCTTAAACCAAGGGTACAAAGCTTTCTTT
D gene: NA; J gene: TRBJ1-4; clone size: few; V gene: TRBV2; CDR3 protein: CASSEVTAISF; CDR3 DNA: TGTGCCAGCAGTGAAGTCACAGCTATATCCTTT
D gene: TRBD2; J gene: TRBJ2-7; clone size: NA; V gene: TRBV7-2; CDR3 protein: CASSLASGGYEQYF; CDR3 DNA: TGTGCCAGCAGCTTAGCTAGCGGGGGATACGAGCAGTACTTC
D gene: NA; J gene: TRBJ1-1; clone size: few; V gene: TRBV5-6; CDR3 protein: CASSLGPRRANTEAFF; CDR3 DNA: TGTGCCAGCAGCTTGGGGCCCCGGAGAGCGAACACTGAAGCTTTCTTT
D gene: TRBD2; J gene: TRBJ2-1; clone size: few; V gene: TRBV7-7; CDR3 protein: CASSTGTSGRTEQFF; CDR3 DNA: TGTGCTAGCAGCACTGGGACTAGCGGACGCACTGAGCAGTTCTTC
D gene: NA; J gene: TRBJ2-3; clone size: NA; V gene: TRBV19; CDR3 protein: CASSRPGDTQYF; CDR3 DNA: TGTGCCAGTAGTCGTCCGGGAGATACGCAGTATTTT
D gene: NA; J gene: TRBJ2-6; clone size: NA; V gene: TRBV20-1; CDR3 protein: CSATDPRPHRSGANVLTF; CDR3 DNA: TGCAGTGCGACCGACCCTCGACCCCACCGTTCTGGGGCCAACGTCCTGACTTTC
D gene: NA; J gene: TRBJ2-3; clone size: NA; V gene: TRBV7-8; CDR3 protein: CASSFRGRPDTQYF; CDR3 DNA: TGTGCCAGCAGCTTTCGGGGGCGGCCAGATACGCAGTATTTT
D gene: TRBD1; J gene: TRBJ2-5; clone size: NA; V gene: TRBV12-3/TRBV12-4; CDR3 protein: CASSSWDRQETQYF; CDR3 DNA: TGTGCCAGCAGTTCCTGGGACAGGCAAGAGACCCAGTACTTC
D gene: NA; J gene: TRBJ1-1; clone size: NA; V gene: TRBV6-2/TRBV6-3; CDR3 protein: CASRENSEAFF; CDR3 DNA: TGTGCCAGCCGGGAGAATTCGGAAGCTTTCTTT
D gene: TRBD1; J gene: TRBJ1-2; clone size: NA; V gene: TRBV5-1; CDR3 protein: CASSPPQGAGGYTF; CDR3 DNA: TGCGCCAGCAGCCCGCCCCAGGGGGCGGGTGGCTACACCTTC
D gene: NA; J gene: TRBJ2-3; clone size: few; V gene: TRBV6-4; CDR3 protein: CASSAIGGTDTQYF; CDR3 DNA: TGTGCCAGCAGTGCGATTGGGGGCACAGATACGCAGTATTTT
D gene: NA; J gene: TRBJ1-4; clone size: NA; V gene: TRBV6-5; CDR3 protein: CASRTGREKLFF; CDR3 DNA: TGTGCCAGCAGGACGGGCAGGGAAAAACTGTTTTTT
D gene: NA; J gene: TRBJ2-5; clone size: few; V gene: TRBV18; CDR3 protein: CASSPGTKETQYF; CDR3 DNA: TGTGCCAGCTCACCCGGGACCAAAGAGACCCAGTACTTC
D gene: NA; J gene: TRBJ2-1; clone size: NA; V gene: TRBV4-3; CDR3 protein: CASSPRERALGDEQFF; CDR3 DNA: TGCGCCAGCAGCCCCCGCGAGCGGGCTTTAGGGGATGAGCAGTTCTTC
D gene: NA; J gene: TRBJ2-5; clone size: many; V gene: TRBV15; CDR3 protein: CATSRMIRDGETQYF; CDR3 DNA: TGTGCCACCAGCAGGATGATCCGTGATGGGGAGACCCAGTACTTC
D gene: NA; J gene: TRBJ2-3; clone size: many; V gene: TRBV20-1; CDR3 protein: CSARSPGFKGGTDTQYF; CDR3 DNA: TGCAGTGCTAGAAGTCCAGGATTCAAGGGAGGCACAGATACGCAGTATTTT
D gene: TRBD2; J gene: TRBJ2-7; clone size: NA; V gene: TRBV19; CDR3 protein: CASSVREGYEQYF; CDR3 DNA: TGTGCCAGTAGCGTCCGGGAGGGCTACGAGCAGTACTTC
D gene: NA; J gene: TRBJ1-2; clone size: NA; V gene: TRBV7-3; CDR3 protein: CASSARASYGYTF; CDR3 DNA: TGTGCCAGCAGCGCCCGGGCGTCCTATGGCTACACCTTC
D gene: NA; J gene: TRBJ1-2; clone size: NA; V gene: TRBV4-2; CDR3 protein: CASSTPGGRFGGYTF; CDR3 DNA: TGTGCCAGCTCCACTCCGGGAGGAAGGTTCGGAGGCTACACCTTC
D gene: TRBD1; J gene: TRBJ2-7; clone size: NA; V gene: TRBV7-9; CDR3 protein: CASSGTENVYEQYF; CDR3 DNA: TGTGCCAGCTCAGGGACAGAAAATGTCTACGAGCAGTACTTC